This T cell receptor (beta chain) was sequenced in a study of T cell repertoires in cytomegalovirus infection. For the study at large: Public TCR beta signatures provided an indication of both CMV infection and a matching HLA type.

TCRdb reprocessed the reads with MiXCR, giving one entry per CDR3 protein. Among about 570,000 distinct CDR3 sequences listed, just under 40% were seen once. With 5 bases removed from V and 6 bases from J, the gap between germline ends came to 11 bases. Germline V gives CDR1 SGHTA, CDR2 FQGNSA. The CDR3 is made up of 13 amino acids. In regard to this clonotype: Its antigen is still unknown.

This specimen was cultured PBMCs, taken from culture after CMV antigen stimulation. The V and J genes are TRBV7-2 and TRBJ2-1, with D perhaps matching TRBD1 (6 bases). The sequence was obtained from a human donor in good health (CMV status not recorded). Some clones in this sample may be carry-over from other donors' samples. In DNA, the CDR3 is TGTGCCAGCAGCCCCTCAGGGGTCAATGAGCAGTTCTTC. Translated, it gives CASSPSGVNEQFF.